These 15 T cell receptor beta chains came from one sample sequenced in a study of blood T cells in healthy people across ages. Alongside a J-beta primer mix, a sample-barcoded 5' primer served in a second PCR lasting roughly 6 to 11 cycles. Using its own MiXCR run on the 5' RACE reads, TCRdb lists one record per CDR3 protein. The sample lists 600,000 to 850,000 distinct CDR3 sequences, 20% to 30% occurring once. This sample also belongs to another study, concerning T cells of mothers and their children.

Material: blood. These receptors all stem from a boy aged 5-17 years in good health.

In its sample, this clonotype was seen many times. Sequence at one end of the junction differs from germline and may be a read error. The chain joins TRBV7-9 to TRBJ2-7, with TRBD2 matching 9 bases. The CDR3 runs to 13 residues. Germline CDR1 reads SEHNR; CDR2 reads FQNEAQ (reference sequence). The DNA for the CDR3 is TGCGCCAGCAGCCCAGCGGGGGGTTACGAGCAGTACTTC. Translation gives CASSPAGGYEQYF. The variable domain in full, with the rest retrieved from reference TRBV7-9 and TRBJ2-7, is DTGVSQNPRHKITKRGQNVTFRCDPISEHNRLYWYRQTLGQGPEFLTYFQNEAQLEKSRLLSDRFSAERPKGSFSTLEIQRTEQGDSAMYLCASSPAGGYEQYFGPGTRLTVT.

The V and J genes are TRBV6-1 and TRBJ2-4; TRBD1 agrees at 7 bases. V shed 6 bases, J shed 0 bases, and the junction held 14 bases outside the gene matches. CDR3 size: 18 residues. The germline CDR1 and CDR2 sequences are MNHNS and SASEGT. CDR3: CASSRGQRSSIAKNIQYF. The CDR3 DNA follows: TGTGCCAGCAGCCGGGGACAGCGATCCTCGATAGCCAAAAACATTCAGTACTTC.

This clonotype was found a few times. V and J are TRBV12-5 and TRBJ2-1; 9 nucleotides align to TRBD2. CDR3 length equals 16 residues. Germline CDR1 reads LGHNT; CDR2 reads FRNRAP. Trimming at V came to 6 bases and at J to 0 bases, leaving 6 bases not matched to a gene. The CDR3 protein is CASGRSGGSSYNEQFF. The CDR3 DNA follows: TGTGCTAGTGGCCGTAGCGGGGGAAGCTCCTACAATGAGCAGTTCTTC.

The chain joins TRBV20-1 to TRBJ2-1; no definite D call. Germline assignment: CDR1 DFQATT and CDR2 SNEGSKA (reference sequence). This CDR3 comprises 11 residues. Trimming pared 4 bases from V and 2 bases from J, leaving 3 bases between. The CDR3 coding sequence is TGCAGTGCTACCCCCTACAATGAGCAGTTCTTC. Translating gives CSATPYNEQFF.

This clonotype was observed a few times. This rearrangement joins TRBV20-1 to TRBJ2-1, with D perhaps assigned TRBD1 or TRBD2 (6 bases each). The J call could be wrong; TRBJ2-5 is a better fit for the DNA end. In germline, CDR1 is DFQATT, CDR2 SNEGSKA (reference sequence). The CDR3 contains 14 residues. The CDR3 here is CSARDGGLGETQYF. The CDR3, as DNA: TGCAGTGCTAGAGATGGGGGGCTGGGGGAGACCCAGTACTTC.

The gene calls are TRBV20-1 and TRBJ2-7, with a weak D call TRBD2 (5 bases). The germline V gene has CDR1 DFQATT and CDR2 SNEGSKA (reference sequence). V dropped 5 bases and J dropped 2 bases, with 19 bases sitting between them. The CDR3 loop spans 15 amino acids. The CDR3 loop reads CSAPKPRTGTYEQYF. The CDR3 DNA follows: TGCAGTGCTCCCAAACCCAGGACTGGGACCTACGAGCAGTACTTC.

The chain joins TRBV15 to TRBJ2-2; the D gene is possibly TRBD1 (6 bases). The CDR3 consists of 16 residues. Germline-derived CDR1 and CDR2 are LNHNV and YYDKDF (reference sequence). Deletions cut 4 bases from V and 0 bases from J, with 12 bases between. The CDR3 sequence: CATSNDRTPNTGELFF. The CDR3, as DNA: TGTGCCACCAGCAACGACAGGACCCCGAACACCGGGGAGCTGTTTTTT.

This clonotype was counted between two and nine times. In DNA, the CDR3 is TGTGCCAGCAGCCAAGATTTTCCAGAGACCCAGTACTTC. This codes for CASSQDFPETQYF. The chain carries TRBV14 and TRBJ2-7, with D unresolved. The tail of the sequence fits TRBJ2-5 better, so the J call may be wrong. The CDR3 spans 13 residues. Looked up from germline, CDR1 is SGHDN and CDR2 is FVKESK.

V is TRBV28 and J is TRBJ1-1; possible D gene TRBD1, 5 bases. This CDR3 region has 12 residues. Trimming took 2 bases from V and 9 from J, leaving 10 bases between them. Per the germline V gene, CDR1 is MDHEN and CDR2 is SYDVKM. The CDR3 is CASSLKGDQAFF. For the CDR3, the DNA is TGTGCCAGCAGTTTAAAAGGGGATCAAGCTTTCTTT.

This clonotype was seen a handful of times. The chain employs TRBV18 and TRBJ2-7; TRBD2 aligns across 11 bases. Germline CDR1 KGHSH, CDR2 LQKENI. The J segment lost 2 bases and the V segment lost 0 bases, leaving 9 bases of the junction unmatched. The CDR3 contains 18 residues. The CDR3 is CASSPPLAGGIGAYEQYF. The CDR3 nucleotides are TGTGCCAGCTCACCACCGCTAGCGGGGGGAATCGGGGCCTACGAGCAGTACTTC.

The chain links TRBV7-2 to TRBJ2-7; 8 nucleotides agree with TRBD1. V lost 5 bases to trimming and J lost 3 bases; unmatched junction nucleotides: 6. CDR3 length: 14 amino acids. Germline V gives CDR1 SGHTA, CDR2 FQGNSA. The CDR3 spells CASSTGQGLYEQYF. CDR3 DNA: TGTGCCAGCAGCACCGGACAGGGCCTCTACGAGCAGTACTTC.

This rearrangement joins TRBV4-2 to TRBJ2-1; 9 bases match TRBD2. The J call is in doubt because the DNA end fits TRBJ2-7 better. CDR1 and CDR2 (germline): LGHNA, YNFKEQ. The CDR3 covers 16 residues. The CDR3 nucleotides read TGTGCCAGCAGCCAAGAAGCGGGGGGAATCTCCTACGAGCAGTACTTC. It codes for CASSQEAGGISYEQYF.

The gene calls are TRBV4-3 and TRBJ1-4; D not certain. V was shortened by 0 bases and J by 5 bases, with 10 bases between the two germline ends. The CDR3 extends over 15 amino acids. CDR1 is LGHNA and CDR2 is YSLEER in the germline V gene. CDR3 sequence: CASSQDFRYNEKLFF. The CDR3 nucleotides read TGCGCCAGCAGCCAAGATTTCAGGTACAATGAAAAACTGTTTTTT.

V is TRBV10-3 and J is TRBJ2-5, with 8 bases lining up with TRBD2. V lost 4 bases, J lost 5 bases, and 9 bases stayed unmatched. The CDR3 runs 15 residues. The germline gives CDR1 ENHRY, CDR2 SYGVKD. CDR3 coding DNA: TGTGCCATCAGTGCGTCTAGCGGGTCGAAGGAGACCCAGTACTTC. This encodes CAISASSGSKETQYF.

Only a few counts were recorded for this clonotype. V usage is TRBV20-1 and J usage is TRBJ1-4, with D maybe TRBD1 (5 bases). The CDR3 length is 15 residues. Germline loops: CDR1 DFQATT, CDR2 SNEGSKA (reference sequence). V lost 3 bases and J lost 4, with 15 bases in between. CDR3 protein: CSASSGGGYNEKLFF. CDR3 in DNA: TGCAGTGCTAGTTCTGGGGGGGGATATAATGAAAAACTGTTTTTT.